Presented here are 31 T cell receptor beta chains from one specimen sequenced in a study of T cell changes during pregnancy in multiple sclerosis. The data were produced by immunoSEQ multiplex PCR, yet TCRdb's version contains in-frame clones alone and is incomplete. The data show more than 55,000 clones, with more than 90% seen just once and roughly 1.2% held by the top ten. The starting material was peripheral blood, obtained in the third trimester of pregnancy. These receptors originate from a female donor with multiple sclerosis, enrolled in a pregnancy study.

The CDR3 DNA follows: TGTGCCAGTAGCCCTCAGGGGGCGATCACTGAAGCTTTCTTT. Amino acid sequence: CASSPQGAITEAFF. V gene TRBV19 combines with J gene TRBJ1-1; 8 bases match TRBD1. This CDR3 spans 14 amino acids. The germline V gene encodes CDR1 LNHDA and CDR2 SQIVND (reference sequence). V dropped 6 bases and J dropped 4; count of bases not matched to a gene: 7.

The chain has TRBV5-4 and TRBJ1-1; tentative D call: TRBD1 (6 bases). CDR3 length equals 14 residues. Trimming cost V 0 bases and J 4 bases, with 10 bases left between them. Germline loops: CDR1 SGHNT, CDR2 YYREEE (reference sequence). CDR3 sequence reads: CASSLAGGLTEAFF. CDR3 bases: TGTGCCAGCAGCTTGGCCGGGGGGCTCACTGAAGCTTTCTTT.

This clone was counted a single time. V gene TRBV27 combines with J gene TRBJ2-1; tentative D call: TRBD2 (6 bases). The V gene's germline CDR1 is MNHEY and CDR2 SMNVEV (reference sequence). The length of the CDR3 is 15 residues. V was trimmed by 4 bases and J by 3 bases, leaving 13 bases between them. The CDR3 loop reads CASSSLVGGYNEQFF. The CDR3 DNA sequence: TGTGCCAGCAGTTCATTAGTGGGGGGCTACAATGAGCAGTTCTTC.

The CDR3 DNA reads as TGTGCCAGTAATGCAGGGGATACAGATACGCAGTATTTT. This gives the protein CASNAGDTDTQYF. The chain has TRBV19 and TRBJ2-3, with D possibly TRBD1 on 6 matching bases. The CDR3 loop spans 13 amino acids. The V gene's germline CDR1 is LNHDA and CDR2 SQIVND (reference sequence). The V end lost 7 bases, the J end lost 3 bases, and 11 bases lay between the germline ends.

This clone was detected once. The CDR3: CSVGDRAGGTEAFF. CDR3 nucleotides: TGCAGCGTTGGCGACAGGGCGGGCGGCACTGAAGCTTTCTTT. This chain uses TRBV29-1 with TRBJ1-1, with 7 bases aligning to TRBD1. Germline CDR1 reads SQVTM; CDR2 reads ANQGSEA. This CDR3 region has 14 residues. V was clipped by 4 bases and J by 4 bases; unmatched bases: 9.

This chain uses TRBV9 with TRBJ2-7, with D perhaps TRBD1 (6 bases). CDR3 length: 14 residues. The V gene's germline CDR1 is SGDLS and CDR2 YYNGEE. V was cut by 2 bases and J by 5 bases, with 14 bases left in between. For the CDR3, the DNA is TGTGCCAGCAGCGTTGCTGAGAACAGGGACGAGCAGTACTTC. It is translated as CASSVAENRDEQYF.

The genes are TRBV27 and TRBJ2-1, with TRBD2 matching over 10 bases. Germline V gives CDR1 MNHEY, CDR2 SMNVEV (reference sequence). The CDR3 covers 18 residues. V trimming: 6 bases; J trimming: 7 bases; junction bases outside the gene matches: 18. The CDR3 loop reads CASRSSGRRPSRRNEQFF. The CDR3 nucleotides are TGTGCCAGCAGATCTAGCGGGAGAAGACCTAGCCGGCGTAATGAGCAGTTCTTC.

The rearrangement links TRBV29-1 to TRBJ2-1; the match to TRBD2 covers 8 bases. The CDR3 consists of 15 residues. Germline V CDR1 and CDR2: SQVTM, ANQGSEA. V shed 6 bases, J shed 8 bases, and the junction held 15 bases outside the gene matches. The CDR3 reads CSVPPPAGEIDEQFF. CDR3 in DNA: TGCAGCGTCCCCCCTCCAGCGGGAGAGATCGATGAGCAGTTCTTC.

The genes are TRBV6-4 and TRBJ2-3, with D perhaps TRBD2 (5 bases). Germline loops: CDR1 MRHNA, CDR2 SNTAGT. There are 15 residues in the CDR3. Trimming took 4 bases from V and 3 from J, leaving 14 bases between them. Written as DNA, the CDR3 is TGTGCCAGCAGTGTAAGCGGAGGCGGGACAGATACGCAGTATTTT. Translated: CASSVSGGGTDTQYF.

The rearrangement links TRBV7-2 to TRBJ2-2, with TRBD1 matching 7 bases. Germline trimming cut 3 bases from V and 1 base from J; bases unmatched to any gene: 2. The CDR3 is 15 residues long. From germline, CDR1 is SGHTA and CDR2 FQGNSA. The chain's CDR3 is CASSFWTGNTGELFF. The CDR3 coding sequence is TGTGCCAGCAGCTTTTGGACAGGGAACACCGGGGAGCTGTTTTTT.

The gene calls are TRBV29-1 and TRBJ2-1; TRBD2 matches 14 bases. The J segment lost 2 bases and the V segment lost 3 bases, leaving 3 bases of the junction unmatched. Per germline, CDR1 SQVTM and CDR2 ANQGSEA. The CDR3 has 16 residues. The CDR3 is CSVDGTSGRAYNEQFF. CDR3 in DNA: TGCAGCGTTGACGGGACTAGCGGGAGAGCCTACAATGAGCAGTTCTTC.

The chain recombines TRBV29-1 with TRBJ2-1, with a possible D match to TRBD2 (6 bases). CDR3 size: 12 residues. Per germline, CDR1 SQVTM and CDR2 ANQGSEA. CDR3 sequence: CTSGGGYNEQFF. The CDR3 DNA follows: TGCACCTCCGGGGGTGGCTACAATGAGCAGTTCTTC.

The CDR3 region is CASSETSGQFF. The CDR3 nucleotides are TGTGCCAGCAGTGAAACAAGCGGCCAGTTCTTC. The rearrangement links TRBV6-1 to TRBJ2-1; possibly TRBD2 for D (5 bases). Trimming took 2 bases from V and 13 from J, leaving 9 bases between them. The germline CDR1 and CDR2 sequences are MNHNS and SASEGT. The CDR3 runs to 11 residues.

The chain couples TRBV12-5 to TRBJ2-5; 7 bases are a match to TRBD1. The CDR3 totals 17 residues. Germline CDR1 LGHNT, CDR2 FRNRAP. With 1 base clipped from V and 1 base from J, the junction kept 9 bases outside the gene matches. The CDR3, as DNA: TGTGCTAGTGGTTTGGGTATTCGGGACAGCATCCAAGAGACCCAGTACTTC. It codes for CASGLGIRDSIQETQYF.

The chain recombines TRBV5-4 with TRBJ1-3, with D uncertain. V dropped 0 bases and J dropped 3 bases, with 7 bases sitting between them. CDR3 length: 14 amino acids. Germline assignment: CDR1 SGHNT and CDR2 YYREEE (reference sequence). The CDR3 region is CASSLDPDGNTIYF. DNA for the CDR3: TGTGCCAGCAGCTTGGATCCAGATGGAAACACCATATATTTT.

The V and J genes are TRBV19 and TRBJ1-1; TRBD1 aligns across 8 bases. This CDR3 is 14 amino acids long. V shed 5 bases, J shed 3 bases, and the junction held 5 bases outside the gene matches. Per the germline V gene, CDR1 is LNHDA and CDR2 is SQIVND (reference sequence). The DNA for the CDR3 is TGTGCCAGTAGTCCGGACAGGGTGTACACTGAAGCTTTCTTT. Protein sequence: CASSPDRVYTEAFF.

This chain links TRBV19 with TRBJ1-4, with D perhaps TRBD1 (5 bases). V lost 2 bases and J lost 4, with 11 bases in between. This CDR3 contains 15 residues. Germline V gene sequence: CDR1 LNHDA, CDR2 SQIVND (reference sequence). CDR3 amino acids: CASSIWGSLNEKLFF. In DNA, the CDR3 is TGTGCCAGTAGTATATGGGGCAGCCTTAATGAAAAACTGTTTTTT.

V usage is TRBV30 and J usage is TRBJ1-3, with TRBD1 matching 9 bases. Germline lookup yields CDR1 GTSNPN and CDR2 SVGIG (reference sequence). There are 15 residues in the CDR3. V shed 2 bases, J shed 2 bases, and the junction held 4 bases outside the gene matches. The CDR3 bases are TGTGCCTGGAGTCTACAGGGGGCGCCTGGAAACACCATATATTTT. Translating it yields CAWSLQGAPGNTIYF.

Worth noting for this clone: Other DNA sequences within the sample encode an identical CDR3. The V gene is TRBV5-1, the J gene TRBJ1-4; tentatively, D is TRBD1 (6 bases). Per the germline V gene, CDR1 is SGHRS and CDR2 is YFSETQ. Trimming removed 3 bases from V and 0 bases from J, with 12 bases in between. There are 16 residues in the CDR3. The CDR3 spells CASSSQGHATNEKLFF. CDR3 DNA sequence: TGCGCCAGCAGCTCTCAGGGACATGCAACTAATGAAAAACTGTTTTTT.

The rearrangement joins TRBV5-1 to TRBJ2-2, with D maybe TRBD1 (5 bases). The CDR3 length is 16 residues. The ends were cut back, 2 bases at V and 0 bases at J, with 11 bases in the middle. The germline gives CDR1 SGHRS, CDR2 YFSETQ. CDR3 sequence: CASSFSGQTNTGELFF. As DNA, the CDR3 is TGCGCCAGCAGCTTTAGTGGACAAACGAACACCGGGGAGCTGTTTTTT.

The chain recombines TRBV25-1 with TRBJ2-5; 8 bases align to TRBD2. The CDR3 runs to 14 residues. The junction had 4 bases not matched to a gene; V was cut back by 5 bases and J by 2 bases. The germline gives CDR1 MGHDK, CDR2 SYGVNS. The CDR3 loop is CASSKTSGQETQYF. CDR3 in DNA: TGTGCCAGCAGTAAAACTAGCGGTCAAGAGACCCAGTACTTC.

The chain carries TRBV27 and TRBJ2-1; 8 nucleotides match TRBD2. This CDR3 has 15 amino acids. V lost 6 bases, J lost 5 bases, and 9 bases stayed unmatched. Germline CDR1 is MNHEY and CDR2 is SMNVEV (reference sequence). The CDR3 coding sequence is TGTGCCAGCAGCCTTAGCCCGGGACTAGACAATGAGCAGTTCTTC. This codes for CASSLSPGLDNEQFF.

The chain is built from TRBV14 and TRBJ2-1; D remains ambiguous. V lost 1 base to trimming and J lost 7 bases, with 14 bases between them. CDR1 and CDR2 (germline): SGHDN, FVKESK. The CDR3 length is 15 residues. The CDR3 is CASSQGNLALNEQFF. The CDR3, as DNA: TGTGCCAGCAGCCAAGGAAATTTAGCCCTAAATGAGCAGTTCTTC.

The V call is TRBV28, the J call TRBJ2-3, with 16 bases that match TRBD2. The CDR3 totals 17 residues. Germline V gene sequence: CDR1 MDHEN, CDR2 SYDVKM. Trimming cost V 5 bases and J 6 bases; bases outside gene matches: 8. The CDR3 here is CASSLMGLAGGKDTQYF. As DNA, the CDR3 is TGTGCCAGCAGTCTGATGGGACTAGCGGGAGGGAAGGATACGCAGTATTTT.

This CDR3 reads CASSADREGGHGYTF. Written as DNA, the CDR3 is TGTGCCAGCAGTGCGGACAGGGAAGGGGGTCATGGCTACACCTTC. The rearrangement joins TRBV2 to TRBJ1-2; 8 bases fit TRBD1. CDR1 is SNHLY and CDR2 is FYNNEI in the germline V gene. The J segment lost 6 bases and the V segment lost 4 bases, leaving 10 bases of the junction unmatched. The length of the CDR3 is 15 residues.

This clone has just one count. This chain connects TRBV30 to TRBJ2-5, with TRBD2 as a possible D gene (6 bases). CDR3 size: 14 residues. V lost 2 bases and J 4 bases, leaving 14 bases between the germline ends. The V gene's germline CDR1 is GTSNPN and CDR2 SVGIG (reference sequence). The chain's CDR3 is CAWSTRVGGETQYF. The CDR3 nucleotides are TGTGCCTGGAGTACCAGAGTGGGGGGAGAGACCCAGTACTTC.

The CDR3 is CASSFGDRLYNEQFF. In nucleotides, the CDR3 is TGTGCCAGCAGCTTCGGGGACAGATTGTACAATGAGCAGTTCTTC. The chain has TRBV7-9 and TRBJ2-1; 7 nucleotides line up with TRBD1. V lost 3 bases to trimming and J lost 4 bases; unmatched junction nucleotides: 6. Looked up from germline, CDR1 is SEHNR and CDR2 is FQNEAQ (reference sequence). The CDR3 is made up of 15 amino acids.

The CDR3 nucleotides read TGTGCCAGCAGTTTTCGGGTCCAAGAGACCCAGTACTTC. Residues: CASSFRVQETQYF. V is TRBV27 and J is TRBJ2-5; D call uncertain. The CDR3 loop spans 13 amino acids. Germline V CDR1 and CDR2: MNHEY, SMNVEV (reference sequence). Trimming took 3 bases from V and 1 from J, leaving 6 bases between them.

This clone was detected only a few times. The J gene is TRBJ1-1, the V gene TRBV14; 9 positions match TRBD1. This CDR3 is 13 amino acids long. Per the germline V gene, CDR1 is SGHDN and CDR2 is FVKESK. The trim removed 6 bases at V and 6 bases at J, leaving 5 bases unmatched. The CDR3 DNA reads TGTGCCAGCAGACGACAGGGGGACGCTGAAGCTTTCTTT. Its translation is CASRRQGDAEAFF.

The rearrangement joins TRBV19 to TRBJ1-1; 10 bases line up with TRBD1. This CDR3 region has 14 residues. Trimming removed 4 bases from V and 5 bases from J; junction bases left unmatched: 4. Germline CDR1 LNHDA, CDR2 SQIVND (reference sequence). The CDR3 DNA reads TGTGCCAGTAGTACTAGGACAGGGGGGACTGAAGCTTTCTTT. Translated, it gives CASSTRTGGTEAFF.

This clone was seen a single time. The chain couples TRBV7-9 to TRBJ1-5, with a possible D match to TRBD1 (6 bases). This CDR3 is built from 15 residues. The germline V gene has CDR1 SEHNR and CDR2 FQNEAQ (reference sequence). The V and J ends lost 5 bases and 7 bases respectively, with 18 bases between them. The CDR3 spells CASSPRGGVEQPQHF. CDR3 sequence (DNA): TGTGCCAGCAGCCCCAGAGGGGGGGTGGAGCAGCCCCAGCATTTT.